One and the same sample provided the 3 T cell receptor beta chains below, sequenced in a study of shared clonotypes between healthy human individuals. Only in-frame clones appear in the TCRdb table, and some are missing; sequencing was by immunoSEQ multiplex PCR. Seen here are a few hundred thousand clones, 90% to 98% observed once, and the top ten hold 0.25% to 0.35%. Sequencing input: memory CD8+ T cells sorted from blood. Described subset: CD45RO+ cells pooled with CCR7-negative TemRA cells. Receptors originate from a man in his thirties or forties in good health.

This chain links TRBV28 with TRBJ1-1, with TRBD1 matching over 9 bases. The CDR3 contains 16 residues. The V and J ends lost 2 bases and 3 bases, in that order; junction bases with no gene match: 7. Germline CDR1 and CDR2: MDHEN and SYDVKM. The CDR3 region has the DNA TGTGCCAGCAGTTTACAAACAGGGGGCCCCCACACTGAAGCTTTCTTT. It specifies CASSLQTGGPHTEAFF.

The chain combines TRBV19 with TRBJ2-5, with 14 bases lining up with TRBD2. Germline V gene data show CDR1 as LNHDA and CDR2 as SQIVND (reference sequence). This CDR3 is built from 17 residues. With V trimmed by 4 bases and J by 5 bases, 9 bases remained unmatched. The CDR3 region is CASSTLTSGRVGETQYF. The CDR3 region has the DNA TGTGCCAGTAGTACCTTGACTAGCGGGAGGGTCGGCGAGACCCAGTACTTC. The full variable domain, with the rest looked up from reference TRBV19 and TRBJ2-5, is DGGITQSPKYLFRKEGQNVTLSCEQNLNHDAMYWYRQDPGQGLRLIYYSQIVNDFQKGDIAEGYSVSREKKESFPLTVTSAQKNPTAFYLCASSTLTSGRVGETQYFGPGTRLLVL.

The chain combines TRBV18 with TRBJ2-1; 9 bases line up with TRBD2. The germline V gene has CDR1 KGHSH and CDR2 LQKENI. This CDR3 comprises 15 residues. The trim removed 4 bases at V and 10 bases at J, leaving 11 bases unmatched. The CDR3 here is CASSQMVSLAGEQFF. CDR3 nucleotides: TGTGCCAGCTCACAAATGGTTTCTCTAGCGGGGGAGCAGTTCTTC.